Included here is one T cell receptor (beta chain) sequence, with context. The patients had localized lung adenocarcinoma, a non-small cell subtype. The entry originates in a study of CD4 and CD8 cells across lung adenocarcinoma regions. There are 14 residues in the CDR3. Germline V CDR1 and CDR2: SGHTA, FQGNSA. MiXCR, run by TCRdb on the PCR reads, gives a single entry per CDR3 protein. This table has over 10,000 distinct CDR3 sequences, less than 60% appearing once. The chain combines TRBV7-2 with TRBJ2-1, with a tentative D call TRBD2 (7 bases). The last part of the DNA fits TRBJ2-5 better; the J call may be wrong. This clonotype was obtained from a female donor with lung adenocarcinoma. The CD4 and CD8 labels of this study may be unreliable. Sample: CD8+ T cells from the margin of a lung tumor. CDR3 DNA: TGTGCCAGCAGCTGGGGGGGGGGGCCGAAGACCCAGTACTTC. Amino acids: CASSWGGGPKTQYF.